This is a list of T cell receptor beta chains from one sample in a study of control samples from healthy donors and cancer patients. The repertoire was sequenced with immunoSEQ multiplex PCR; TCRdb's copy has only in-frame clones and lacks some. The sample consists of 400,000 to 500,000 clones, 75% to 95% of them appearing once. Material for sequencing was PBMCs. Receptors were obtained from a man between 40 and 49 years old with head and neck cancer. Each CDR3 is given with its conserved first and last residue. The D gene is left open where the match is weak. The listing skips clone size in some rows; elsewhere it reads once, few, many or a size class.

cdr3_nt,cdr3_aa,d_call,clone_size,j_call,v_call
TGCGCCAGCAGCTTGGAGGGGGGAGACTGGGAAAAACTGTTTTTT,CASSLEGGDWEKLFF,.,.,TRBJ1-4,TRBV5-1
TGTGCCAGCAGTTTTAGCGGGAGCCCCTACGAGCAGTACTTC,CASSFSGSPYEQYF,TRBD2,once,TRBJ2-7,TRBV28
TGTGCCAGCAGCTCCGCCGGCTACGAGCAGTACTTC,CASSSAGYEQYF,.,.,TRBJ2-7,TRBV11-2
TGTGCCAGCAGTAGGGGGCACACTGAAGCTTTCTTT,CASSRGHTEAFF,TRBD1,.,TRBJ1-1,TRBV12-3/TRBV12-4
TGTGCCAGTCGCGGGACTAGCGGCCCCTACGAGCAGTACTTC,CASRGTSGPYEQYF,TRBD2,.,TRBJ2-7,TRBV19
TGTGCCTGGAGTCAGGGCACAGATACGCAGTATTTT,CAWSQGTDTQYF,.,.,TRBJ2-3,TRBV30
TGTGCCTGGAACGTAGGACAGGGGAGGGGAAAACTGTTTTTT,CAWNVGQGRGKLFF,TRBD1,.,TRBJ1-4,TRBV30
TGTGCCAGCAGTTCCAGAGGCAATCAGCCCCAGCATTTT,CASSSRGNQPQHF,.,.,TRBJ1-5,TRBV27
TGTGCCTCAACCCCGACTAGCCAGGGCACCGGGGAGCTGTTTTTT,CASTPTSQGTGELFF,TRBD2,.,TRBJ2-2,TRBV30
TGTGCCAGCAGTGAGCGTCGCGGGGCGTTGGTCTTCTCCTACAATGAGCAGTTCTTC,CASSERRGALVFSYNEQFF,.,.,TRBJ2-1,TRBV2
TGTGCCAGCAGCTTAGCAAGCGGGGGGGCTTGGAATGAGCAGTTCTTC,CASSLASGGAWNEQFF,TRBD2,.,TRBJ2-1,TRBV11-2
TGTGCCAGCCGGTATAGCAGAAGCACAGATACGCAGTATTTT,CASRYSRSTDTQYF,.,.,TRBJ2-3,TRBV2
TGTGCCAGCAGCGTAGTCCACAGGAACACTGAAGCTTTCTTT,CASSVVHRNTEAFF,.,.,TRBJ1-1,TRBV9
TGTGCCACCAGCAGCGGCGGGAGGGCCCAAGAGACCCAGTACTTC,CATSSGGRAQETQYF,TRBD2,once,TRBJ2-5,TRBV15
TGTGCCAGCAGTTACTCGATACAGGGCCCAGAGCAGTACTTC,CASSYSIQGPEQYF,.,.,TRBJ2-7,TRBV6-5
TGTGCCAGCAGCTCTACCCCCCAGAAAAACATTCAGTACTTC,CASSSTPQKNIQYF,.,.,TRBJ2-4,TRBV7-8
TGTGCCAGCAGTTACCTGCGGGGGACCTACGAGCAGTACTTC,CASSYLRGTYEQYF,TRBD2,.,TRBJ2-7,TRBV6-6